These 24 T cell receptor beta chains came from one sample sequenced in a study of cytomegalovirus exposure and HLA in healthy donors. Primers included in the PCR were 60 Vbeta and 13 Jbeta primers. Clones were read by immunoSEQ multiplex PCR, and TCRdb kept only the in-frame ones, dropping some. Among 26,000 or so clones listed, 75% to 85% were seen once. The source material was PBMCs. The receptors derive from a male donor in good health and CMV-seronegative.

The chain carries TRBV28 and TRBJ1-5, with 7 bases identical to TRBD1. The CDR3 totals 18 residues. The germline V gene encodes CDR1 MDHEN and CDR2 SYDVKM. The V segment lost 4 bases and the J segment 0 bases; nucleotides outside the gene matches: 12. CDR3 region: CASSSPGGRLGSNQPQHF. The CDR3 DNA sequence: TGTGCCAGCAGTTCCCCAGGGGGTAGGTTGGGTAGCAATCAGCCCCAGCATTTT. Looking up the rest from reference TRBV28 and TRBJ1-5 gives the full variable domain: DVKVTQSSRYLVKRTGEKVFLECVQDMDHENMFWYRQDPGLGLRLIYFSYDVKMKEKGDIPEGYSVSREKKERFSLILESASTNQTSMYLCASSSPGGRLGSNQPQHFGDGTRLSIL.

The rearrangement uses TRBV10-3 and TRBJ1-5, with D maybe TRBD1 (5 bases). This CDR3 is 17 amino acids long. CDR1 and CDR2 from the germline V gene are ENHRY and SYGVKD. Trimming took 2 bases from V and 2 from J, leaving 16 bases between them. The CDR3 nucleotides are TGTGCCATCAGTGAGGGGGGGGGAATTGGCGGCAATCAGCCCCAGCATTTT. Its translation is CAISEGGGIGGNQPQHF.

About this clone itself: One end of the junction fails to match germline, which may point to a read error. The genes are TRBV5-1 and TRBJ1-6, with TRBD1 identical over 9 bases. The CDR3 totals 15 residues. Germline V gives CDR1 SGHRS, CDR2 YFSETQ. The CDR3: CASSPGQGYDSPLHF. The CDR3 DNA reads as TGCGCCAGCAGCCCGGGACAGGGCTATGATTCACCCCTCCACTTT. Looking up the rest from reference TRBV5-1 and TRBJ1-6 gives the full variable domain: KAGVTQTPRYLIKTRGQQVTLSCSPISGHRSVSWYQQTPGQGLQFLFEYFSETQRNKGNFPGRFSGRQFSNSRSEMNVSTLELGDSALYLCASSPGQGYDSPLHFGNGTRLTVT.

The V gene is TRBV5-6, the J gene TRBJ2-5; D is unclear. V was shortened by 4 bases and J by 11 bases, with 24 bases between the two germline ends. From germline, CDR1 is SGHDT and CDR2 YYEEEE. CDR3 length: 15 residues. DNA of the CDR3: TGTGCCAGCAGCCCAAACGGCAAGATATTGAACGGGCAGTACTTC. Its protein product is CASSPNGKILNGQYF.

This chain connects TRBV15 to TRBJ1-1; D uncertain. This CDR3 is 15 amino acids long. V dropped 0 bases and J dropped 4 bases, with 12 bases sitting between them. Germline CDR1 and CDR2: LNHNV and YYDKDF (reference sequence). The CDR3 region has the DNA TGTGCCACCAGCAGAGATCAAGAGGCTCCCACTGAAGCTTTCTTT. It is translated as CATSRDQEAPTEAFF. The variable domain in full, with the rest retrieved from reference TRBV15 and TRBJ1-1, is DAMVIQNPRYQVTQFGKPVTLSCSQTLNHNVMYWYQQKSSQAPKLLFHYYDKDFNNEADTPDNFQSRRPNTSFCFLDIRSPGLGDTAMYLCATSRDQEAPTEAFFGQGTRLTVV.

The chain links TRBV5-1 to TRBJ2-1; 11 nucleotides agree with TRBD1. The germline CDR1 and CDR2 sequences are SGHRS and YFSETQ. This CDR3 comprises 19 residues. The junction had 10 bases not matched to a gene; V was cut back by 2 bases and J by 0 bases. CDR3: CASSFIGRDRGISYNEQFF. The CDR3 DNA sequence: TGCGCCAGCAGCTTCATTGGTCGGGACAGGGGGATCTCCTACAATGAGCAGTTCTTC.

V and J are TRBV11-2 and TRBJ2-7; no reliable D call. The CDR3 sequence is 15 residues long. The V gene's germline CDR1 is SGHAT and CDR2 FQNNGV. The V and J ends lost 6 bases and 2 bases respectively, with 17 bases between them. CDR3 DNA: TGTGCCAGCAGTCCCCGCGCACAGTTAGCCTACGAGCAGTACTTC. It codes for CASSPRAQLAYEQYF. The full variable domain, its missing parts supplied by reference TRBV11-2 and TRBJ2-7, is EAGVAQSPRYKIIEKRQSVAFWCNPISGHATLYWYQQILGQGPKLLIQFQNNGVVDDSQLPKDRFSAERLKGVDSTLKIQPAKLEDSAVYLCASSPRAQLAYEQYFGPGTRLTVT.

The J gene is TRBJ2-3, the V gene TRBV13; TRBD2 aligns across 11 bases. V lost 3 bases, J lost 1 base, and 6 bases stayed unmatched. The CDR3 length is 17 residues. Germline V gives CDR1 PRHDT, CDR2 FYEKMQ (reference sequence). The CDR3, as DNA: TGTGCCAGCAGCTTCCTCTCTAGCGGGGGGCGCACAGATACGCAGTATTTT. The encoded protein is CASSFLSSGGRTDTQYF.

The V call is TRBV5-1, the J call TRBJ1-1; no reliable D call. Looked up from germline, CDR1 is SGHRS and CDR2 is YFSETQ. The CDR3 covers 15 residues. The V and J ends lost 1 base and 1 base respectively, with 11 bases between them. The CDR3 nucleotides read TGCGCCAGCAGCTTGAATCCAGGCTCGAACACTGAAGCTTTCTTT. It translates to CASSLNPGSNTEAFF.

This clone was observed a single time. The chain recombines TRBV5-4 with TRBJ2-2; a possible D gene is TRBD1 (6 bases). The CDR3 sequence is 14 residues long. Looked up from germline, CDR1 is SGHNT and CDR2 is YYREEE (reference sequence). V shed 4 bases and J shed 5 bases, with 12 bases lying between them. This CDR3 is CASSQGSGTGELFF. CDR3 coding DNA: TGTGCCAGCAGCCAGGGGTCGGGGACCGGGGAGCTGTTTTTT.

This clone appeared a single time. The chain employs TRBV5-4 and TRBJ1-6; D remains unclear. V was clipped by 1 base and J by 0 bases, with 11 bases between them. There are 17 residues in the CDR3. CDR1 and CDR2 (germline): SGHNT, YYREEE (reference sequence). The CDR3 protein is CASSLSGGSSYNSPLHF. DNA for the CDR3: TGTGCCAGCAGCTTGAGCGGAGGCAGCTCCTATAATTCACCCCTCCACTTT.

This clone was counted only a few times. The chain recombines TRBV19 with TRBJ2-7; 12 bases are shared with TRBD2. J was trimmed by 7 bases and V by 6 bases; bases with no gene match: 13. The length of the CDR3 is 16 residues. Per germline, CDR1 LNHDA and CDR2 SQIVND (reference sequence). The DNA for the CDR3 is TGTGCCAGTAGCCCGGGACTAGCGGGTCCGGGAGGGGAGCAGTACTTC. Amino acid sequence: CASSPGLAGPGGEQYF. Combining the CDR3 with reference TRBV19 and TRBJ2-7 gives the whole variable domain DGGITQSPKYLFRKEGQNVTLSCEQNLNHDAMYWYRQDPGQGLRLIYYSQIVNDFQKGDIAEGYSVSREKKESFPLTVTSAQKNPTAFYLCASSPGLAGPGGEQYFGPGTRLTVT.

V gene TRBV5-6 combines with J gene TRBJ1-4; TRBD1 is a possible D gene (6 bases). Germline V lookup: CDR1 SGHDT, CDR2 YYEEEE. CDR3 length: 13 residues. The V end was cut by 1 base, the J end by 10 bases, with 11 bases between. The CDR3 region has the DNA TGTGCCAGCAGCTTGAACAGGGAGGGAAAACTGTTTTTT. It encodes CASSLNREGKLFF.

The sample holds a few counts of this clone. This chain links TRBV7-2 with TRBJ1-1; no definite D call. The CDR3 is 14 residues long. From germline, CDR1 is SGHTA and CDR2 FQGNSA. V dropped 6 bases and J dropped 1 base, with 12 bases sitting between them. This chain's CDR3 is CASSREFRNTEAFF. The DNA of the CDR3 is TGTGCCAGCAGTCGTGAGTTCCGGAACACTGAAGCTTTCTTT.

The gene calls are TRBV7-3 and TRBJ2-1, with TRBD2 identical over 11 bases. Germline lookup yields CDR1 SGHTA and CDR2 FQGTGA. The CDR3 has 15 residues. Unmatched junction bases numbered 11, after V lost 4 bases and J lost 12 bases. The CDR3 is CASSSLSGRDGVQFF. The CDR3 nucleotides read TGTGCCAGCAGCTCTCTTAGCGGGAGGGACGGTGTGCAGTTCTTC. The whole variable domain, remainder taken from reference TRBV7-3 and TRBJ2-1, is GAGVSQTPSNKVTEKGKYVELRCDPISGHTALYWYRQSLGQGPEFLIYFQGTGAADDSGLPNDRFFAVRPEGSVSTLKIQRTERGDSAVYLCASSSLSGRDGVQFFGPGTRLTVL.

This clone showed up just a few times. This sequence joins TRBV18 and TRBJ2-5; TRBD1 matches 12 bases. TRBJ2-7 matches the DNA end more closely, so the J call is doubtful. The CDR3 has 17 amino acids. Germline assignment: CDR1 KGHSH and CDR2 LQKENI. The CDR3 loop reads CASSPALSGTGGHEQYF. CDR3 DNA sequence: TGTGCCAGCTCACCAGCCCTGTCCGGGACAGGGGGCCACGAGCAGTACTTC.

The chain joins TRBV28 to TRBJ2-7; 9 bases are shared with TRBD1. Germline V gives CDR1 MDHEN, CDR2 SYDVKM. Trimming cost V 5 bases and J 6 bases; bases outside gene matches: 8. The CDR3 has 14 residues. The CDR3 nucleotides are TGTGCCAGCAGTCAGGGACAGGGTGTTCGCGAGCAGTACTTC. Protein: CASSQGQGVREQYF.

The V gene is TRBV5-1, the J gene TRBJ2-1, with a possible D match to TRBD1 (6 bases). Looked up from germline, CDR1 is SGHRS and CDR2 is YFSETQ. This CDR3 has 12 amino acids. Trimming cost V 4 bases and J 7 bases, with 9 bases left between them. CDR3 coding DNA: TGCGCCAGCAGCCACGACAGGAATGAGCAGTTCTTC. Amino acid sequence: CASSHDRNEQFF.

This clone has more than one count but fewer than ten. The chain is built from TRBV5-6 and TRBJ1-2, with D hard to call. Trimming took off 0 bases at V and 4 bases at J, with 10 bases between the two ends. Germline V lookup: CDR1 SGHDT, CDR2 YYEEEE. The CDR3 sequence is 14 residues long. For the CDR3, the DNA is TGTGCCAGCAGCTTGGGGTTGACAACCTATGGCTACACCTTC. This encodes CASSLGLTTYGYTF.

The CDR3 reads CASSSATGDGYTF. For the CDR3, the DNA is TGCGCCAGCAGCTCCGCAACAGGGGATGGCTACACCTTC. V gene TRBV5-1 combines with J gene TRBJ1-2; 7 nucleotides match TRBD1. Unmatched junction bases numbered 5, after V lost 3 bases and J lost 6 bases. Per the germline V gene, CDR1 is SGHRS and CDR2 is YFSETQ. This CDR3 region has 13 residues. The entire variable domain, with the rest obtained from reference TRBV5-1 and TRBJ1-2, is as follows: KAGVTQTPRYLIKTRGQQVTLSCSPISGHRSVSWYQQTPGQGLQFLFEYFSETQRNKGNFPGRFSGRQFSNSRSEMNVSTLELGDSALYLCASSSATGDGYTFGSGTRLTVV.

The rearrangement uses TRBV7-2 and TRBJ2-7, with 13 nucleotides matching TRBD2. This CDR3 contains 14 residues. Losses at the gene ends were 3 bases for V and 8 bases for J; bases not matched to a gene: 4. CDR1 and CDR2 from the germline V gene are SGHTA and FQGNSA. In DNA, the CDR3 is TGTGCCAGCAGCTTCGGACTAGCGGGAGAGAAGCAGTACTTC. Residues: CASSFGLAGEKQYF.

This sequence joins TRBV7-2 and TRBJ1-4; 10 nucleotides align to TRBD1. Looked up from germline, CDR1 is SGHTA and CDR2 is FQGNSA. This CDR3 is 13 amino acids long. The ends lost 1 base at V and 14 bases at J; junction bases unmatched: 4. CDR3 in DNA: TGTGCCAGCAGCTTAGTGGGGACAGGGGACCTGTTTTTT. Translating gives CASSLVGTGDLFF.

The chain recombines TRBV6-5 with TRBJ2-1; 9 nucleotides align to TRBD2. Germline V gene lookup returns CDR1 MNHEY and CDR2 SVGAGI. This CDR3 is built from 15 residues. V dropped 0 bases and J dropped 6; count of bases not matched to a gene: 3. CDR3 sequence reads: CASSYSSGSGNEQFF. DNA of the CDR3: TGTGCCAGCAGTTACTCTAGCGGGAGCGGCAATGAGCAGTTCTTC.

The chain has TRBV5-6 and TRBJ2-3; 8 bases agree with TRBD2. The CDR3 extends over 16 amino acids. The J segment lost 3 bases and the V segment lost 0 bases, leaving 6 bases of the junction unmatched. The germline V gene encodes CDR1 SGHDT and CDR2 YYEEEE. The CDR3 sequence: CASSLVSGSLTDTQYF. Written as DNA, the CDR3 is TGTGCCAGCAGCTTGGTAAGCGGGAGTTTAACAGATACGCAGTATTTT.